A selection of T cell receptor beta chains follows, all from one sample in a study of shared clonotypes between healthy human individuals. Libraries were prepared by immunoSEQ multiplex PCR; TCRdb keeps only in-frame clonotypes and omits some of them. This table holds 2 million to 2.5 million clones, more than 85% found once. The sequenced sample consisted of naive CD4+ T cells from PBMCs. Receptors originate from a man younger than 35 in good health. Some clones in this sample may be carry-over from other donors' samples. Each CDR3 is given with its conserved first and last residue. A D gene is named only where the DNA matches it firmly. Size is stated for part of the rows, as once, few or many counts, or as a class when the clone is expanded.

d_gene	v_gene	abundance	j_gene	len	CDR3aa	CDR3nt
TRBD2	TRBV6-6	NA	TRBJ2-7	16	CASSYSKTSGTYEQYF	TGTGCCAGCAGTTACTCGAAAACTAGCGGTACCTACGAGCAGTACTTC
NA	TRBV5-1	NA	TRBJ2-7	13	CASSPDGAYEQYF	TGCGCCAGCAGCCCGGACGGAGCGTACGAGCAGTACTTC
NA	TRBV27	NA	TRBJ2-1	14	CASTPGTLYNEQFF	TGTGCCAGCACGCCAGGGACTCTCTACAATGAGCAGTTCTTC
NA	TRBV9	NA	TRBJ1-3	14	CASSVQGLGNTIYF	TGTGCCAGCAGCGTTCAGGGGCTTGGAAACACCATATATTTT
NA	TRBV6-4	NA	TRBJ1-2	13	CASSDSGRGRYTF	TGTGCCAGCAGTGACTCGGGCAGGGGAAGGTACACCTTC
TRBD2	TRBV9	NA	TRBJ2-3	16	CASSVLLAGGAHTQYF	TGTGCCAGCAGCGTACTACTAGCGGGAGGTGCTCATACGCAGTATTTT
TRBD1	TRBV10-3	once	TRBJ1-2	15	CAISESGGGNYGYTF	TGTGCCATCAGTGAGTCTGGAGGGGGCAACTATGGCTACACCTTC
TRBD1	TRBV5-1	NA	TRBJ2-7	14	CASSSGQEGGEQYF	TGCGCCAGCAGCTCGGGACAGGAGGGTGGCGAGCAGTACTTC
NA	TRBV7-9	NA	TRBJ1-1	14	CASSKALMNTEAFF	TGTGCCAGCAGCAAGGCCCTCATGAACACTGAAGCTTTCTTT
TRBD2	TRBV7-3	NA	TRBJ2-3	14	CASSLIAASGKRYF	TGTGCCAGCAGCTTAATCGCGGCTAGCGGAAAACGATATTTT
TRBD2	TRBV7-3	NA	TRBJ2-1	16	CASSPRTRSSYNEQFF	TGTGCCAGCAGCCCAAGGACTAGGAGCTCCTACAATGAGCAGTTCTTC
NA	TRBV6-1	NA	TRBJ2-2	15	CASLAGQGRAGELFF	TGTGCCAGCTTAGCGGGACAGGGCCGGGCCGGGGAGCTGTTTTTT
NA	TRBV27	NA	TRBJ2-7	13	CASRKQGSYEQYF	TGTGCCAGCAGAAAACAGGGATCCTACGAGCAGTACTTC
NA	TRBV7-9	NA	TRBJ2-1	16	CASSLRGLRAYNEQFF	TGTGCCAGCAGCTTAAGAGGCCTTAGGGCCTACAATGAGCAGTTCTTC
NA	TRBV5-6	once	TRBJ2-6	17	CASSLRGSASGANVLTF	TGTGCCAGCAGCTTAAGGGGGTCGGCCTCTGGGGCCAACGTCCTGACTTTC
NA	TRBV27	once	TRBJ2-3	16	CASRRERLPSTDTQYF	TGTGCCAGCAGACGAGAACGACTCCCCTCGACAGATACGCAGTATTTT
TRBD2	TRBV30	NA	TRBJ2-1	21	CAWTMYWAGGTHMSSYNEQFF	TGTGCCTGGACTATGTACTGGGCGGGAGGAACCCATATGAGCTCCTACAATGAGCAGTTCTTC
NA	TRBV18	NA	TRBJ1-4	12	CASSPRRQELFF	TGTGCCAGCTCACCGAGGAGACAGGAACTGTTTTTT
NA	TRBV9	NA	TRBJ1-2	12	CASAGPGYGYTF	TGTGCCAGCGCAGGGCCGGGCTATGGCTACACCTTC
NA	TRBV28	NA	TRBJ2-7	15	CASSPAGAGVSEQYF	TGTGCCAGCAGCCCCGCAGGGGCGGGAGTTAGCGAGCAGTACTTC
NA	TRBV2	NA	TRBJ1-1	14	CASSEGPRNTEAFF	TGTGCCAGCAGTGAAGGGCCGAGGAACACTGAAGCTTTCTTT
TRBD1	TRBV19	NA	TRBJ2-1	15	CASIPPGGSYNEQFF	TGTGCCAGTATACCCCCAGGGGGCTCCTACAATGAGCAGTTCTTC
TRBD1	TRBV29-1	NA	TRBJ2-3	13	CSVDWTGPDTQYF	TGCAGCGTTGATTGGACAGGGCCAGATACGCAGTATTTT
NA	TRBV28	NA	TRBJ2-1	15	CASRPPRGAYNEQFF	TGTGCCAGCAGACCCCCCAGAGGAGCGTACAATGAGCAGTTCTTC
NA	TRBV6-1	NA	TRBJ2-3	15	CASSLTVTVADTQYF	TGTGCCAGCAGCCTGACAGTGACTGTGGCAGATACGCAGTATTTT
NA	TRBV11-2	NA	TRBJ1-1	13	CASSLEWGGEAFF	TGTGCCAGCAGCTTAGAGTGGGGAGGGGAAGCTTTCTTT
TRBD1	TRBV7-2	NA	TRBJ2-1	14	CASSVGTGYNEQFF	TGTGCCAGCAGCGTCGGGACAGGGTATAATGAGCAGTTCTTC
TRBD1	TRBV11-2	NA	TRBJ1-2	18	CASSHYKRQTGSSYGYTF	TGTGCCAGCAGCCACTACAAACGCCAGACAGGGTCGAGCTATGGCTACACCTTC
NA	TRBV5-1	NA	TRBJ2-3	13	CASSLEDYGAQYF	TGCGCCAGCAGCTTGGAGGACTACGGGGCGCAGTATTTT
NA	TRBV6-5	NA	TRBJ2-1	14	CASRKGSRNREQFF	TGTGCCAGCAGAAAAGGGTCAAGGAATCGTGAGCAGTTCTTC
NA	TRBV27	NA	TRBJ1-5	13	CASSHREGQPQHF	TGTGCCAGCAGCCACCGGGAGGGTCAGCCCCAGCATTTT
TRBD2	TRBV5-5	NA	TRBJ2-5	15	CASSSGVAGAETQYF	TGTGCCAGCAGCTCCGGGGTAGCGGGAGCAGAGACCCAGTACTTC
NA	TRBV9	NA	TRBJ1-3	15	CASSARTNSGNTIYF	TGTGCCAGCAGCGCCAGGACAAACTCTGGAAACACCATATATTTT
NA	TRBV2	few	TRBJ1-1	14	CASSQVPGGTEAFF	TGTGCCAGCAGTCAGGTTCCAGGAGGAACTGAAGCTTTCTTT
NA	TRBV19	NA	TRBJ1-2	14	CASSIAPGNYGYTF	TGTGCCAGTAGTATAGCACCTGGGAACTATGGCTACACCTTC
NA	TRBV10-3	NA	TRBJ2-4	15	CATGSNRGAKNIQYF	TGTGCCACCGGGTCGAATCGGGGAGCCAAAAACATTCAGTACTTC
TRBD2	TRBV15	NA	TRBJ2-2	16	CATSRGGTSGTGELFF	TGTGCCACCAGCAGAGGAGGGACTAGCGGGACCGGGGAGCTGTTTTTT
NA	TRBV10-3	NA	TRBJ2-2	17	CAISESFGRLNTGELFF	TGTGCCATCAGTGAATCCTTCGGAAGGTTAAACACCGGGGAGCTGTTTTTT
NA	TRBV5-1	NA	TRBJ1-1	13	CASSDTRGPEAFF	TGCGCCAGCAGCGACACCCGGGGCCCTGAAGCTTTCTTT
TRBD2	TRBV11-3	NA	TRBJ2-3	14	CASSRGLADGTQYF	TGTGCCAGCAGCCGAGGACTAGCGGATGGTACGCAGTATTTT
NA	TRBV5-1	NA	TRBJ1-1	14	CASSSALMNTEAFF	TGCGCCAGCAGCTCAGCTTTGATGAACACTGAAGCTTTCTTT
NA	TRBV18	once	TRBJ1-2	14	CASSPPWTDYGYTF	TGTGCCAGCTCACCACCGTGGACGGACTATGGCTACACCTTC
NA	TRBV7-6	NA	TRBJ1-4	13	CASSLSLGEKLFF	TGTGCCAGCAGCCTTAGTCTGGGTGAAAAACTGTTTTTT
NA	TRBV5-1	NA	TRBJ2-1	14	CASSQVGLSYEQFF	TGCGCCAGCAGCCAAGTGGGCCTCAGCTATGAGCAGTTCTTC
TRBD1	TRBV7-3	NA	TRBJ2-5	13	CASSSDRGETQYF	TGTGCCAGCAGCTCCGACAGGGGAGAGACCCAGTACTTC
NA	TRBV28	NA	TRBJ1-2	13	CASSVGGSDGYTF	TGTGCCAGCAGTGTTGGCGGGTCGGATGGCTACACCTTC
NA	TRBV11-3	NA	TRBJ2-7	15	CASSLETGGSYEQYF	TGTGCCAGCAGCTTAGAGACAGGCGGGTCCTACGAGCAGTACTTC
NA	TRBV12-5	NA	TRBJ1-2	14	CASGLGLPNYGYTF	TGTGCTAGTGGCCTTGGGCTCCCTAACTATGGCTACACCTTC
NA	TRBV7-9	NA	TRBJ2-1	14	CASSVRTRRFEQFF	TGTGCCAGCAGCGTGCGGACCCGAAGGTTTGAGCAGTTCTTC
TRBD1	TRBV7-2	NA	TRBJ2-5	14	CASSPRTGVGEQYF	TGTGCCAGCAGCCCCCGGACAGGGGTAGGGGAGCAGTACTTC
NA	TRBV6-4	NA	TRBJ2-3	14	CASSDRPSADTQYF	TGTGCCAGCAGTGATCGCCCTAGTGCAGATACGCAGTATTTT
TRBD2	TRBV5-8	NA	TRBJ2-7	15	CASDRGSGSSYEQYF	TGTGCCAGCGACCGTGGTAGCGGGAGCTCCTACGAGCAGTACTTC
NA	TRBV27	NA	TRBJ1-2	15	CASSSVAGLAGGYTF	TGTGCCAGCAGTTCCGTCGCCGGGCTGGCGGGTGGCTACACCTTC
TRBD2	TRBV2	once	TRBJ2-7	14	CASKGSGPDYEQYF	TGTGCCAGCAAGGGTAGCGGGCCAGACTACGAGCAGTACTTC